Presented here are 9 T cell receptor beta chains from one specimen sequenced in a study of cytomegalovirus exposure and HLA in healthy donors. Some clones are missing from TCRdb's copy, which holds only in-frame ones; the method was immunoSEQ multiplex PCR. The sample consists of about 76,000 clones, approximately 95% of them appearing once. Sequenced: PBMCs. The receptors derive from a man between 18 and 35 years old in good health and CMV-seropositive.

CDR3 sequence reads: CAIARGGRASDTQYF. The CDR3 DNA follows: TGTGCCATCGCCAGGGGTGGGAGGGCATCAGATACGCAGTATTTT. The chain carries TRBV10-3 and TRBJ2-3; D perhaps matches TRBD2 (7 bases). Germline CDR1 ENHRY, CDR2 SYGVKD. Trimming cost V 8 bases and J 4 bases, with 19 bases left between them. The CDR3 sequence is 15 residues long.

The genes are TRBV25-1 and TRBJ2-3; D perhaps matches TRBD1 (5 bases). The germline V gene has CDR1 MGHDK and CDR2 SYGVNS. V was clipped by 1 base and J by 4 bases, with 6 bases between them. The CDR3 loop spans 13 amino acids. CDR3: CASSELGPDTQYF. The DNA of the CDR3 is TGTGCCAGCAGTGAATTGGGGCCAGATACGCAGTATTTT.

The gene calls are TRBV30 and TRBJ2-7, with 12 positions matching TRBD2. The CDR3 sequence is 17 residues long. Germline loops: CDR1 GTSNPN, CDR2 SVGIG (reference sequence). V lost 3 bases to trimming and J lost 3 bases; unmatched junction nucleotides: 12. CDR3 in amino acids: CAWRTPGLAGNLYEQYF. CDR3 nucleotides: TGTGCCTGGAGAACACCGGGACTAGCGGGTAACCTCTACGAGCAGTACTTC.

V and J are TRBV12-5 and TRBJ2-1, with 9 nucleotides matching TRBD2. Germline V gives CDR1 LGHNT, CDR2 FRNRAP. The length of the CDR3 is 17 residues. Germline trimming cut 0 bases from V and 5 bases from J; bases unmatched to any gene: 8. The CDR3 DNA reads TGTGCTAGTGGTTTGGTAAGCGGGTCTAGCGGGAACAATGAGCAGTTCTTC. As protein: CASGLVSGSSGNNEQFF. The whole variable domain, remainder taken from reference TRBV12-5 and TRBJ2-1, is DARVTQTPRHKVTEMGQEVTMRCQPILGHNTVFWYRQTMMQGLELLAYFRNRAPLDDSGMPKDRFSAEMPDATLATLKIQPSEPRDSAVYFCASGLVSGSSGNNEQFFGPGTRLTVL.

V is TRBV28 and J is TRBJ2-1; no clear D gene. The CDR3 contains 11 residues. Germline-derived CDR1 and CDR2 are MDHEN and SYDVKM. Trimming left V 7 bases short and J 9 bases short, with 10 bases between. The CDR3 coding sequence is TGTGCCAGCAAAGGAGAGGCTGAGCAGTTCTTC. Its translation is CASKGEAEQFF.

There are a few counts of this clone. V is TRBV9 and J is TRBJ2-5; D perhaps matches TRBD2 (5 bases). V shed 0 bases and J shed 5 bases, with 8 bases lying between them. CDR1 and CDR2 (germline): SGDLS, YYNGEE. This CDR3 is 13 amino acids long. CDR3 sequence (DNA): TGTGCCAGCAGCGTAGCTACGGGGGAGACCCAGTACTTC. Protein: CASSVATGETQYF.

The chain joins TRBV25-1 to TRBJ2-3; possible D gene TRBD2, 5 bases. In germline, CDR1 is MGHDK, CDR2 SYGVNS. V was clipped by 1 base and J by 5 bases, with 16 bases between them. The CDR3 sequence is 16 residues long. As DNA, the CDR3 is TGTGCCAGCAGTGAATCGAAGGGAGCCGCGGGAGATACGCAGTATTTT. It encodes CASSESKGAAGDTQYF.

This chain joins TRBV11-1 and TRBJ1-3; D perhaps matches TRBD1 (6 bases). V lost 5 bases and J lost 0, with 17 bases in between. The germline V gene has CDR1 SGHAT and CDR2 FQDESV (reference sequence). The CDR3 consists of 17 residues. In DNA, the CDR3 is TGTGCCAGCAGCGCGCCCGGGACACTAACCTCTGGAAACACCATATATTTT. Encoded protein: CASSAPGTLTSGNTIYF.

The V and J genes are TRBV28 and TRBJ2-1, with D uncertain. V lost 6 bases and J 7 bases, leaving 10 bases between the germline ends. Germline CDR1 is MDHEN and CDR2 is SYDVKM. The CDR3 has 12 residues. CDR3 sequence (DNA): TGTGCCAGCAGGCTGCTGGAGAATGAGCAGTTCTTC. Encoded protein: CASRLLENEQFF.